Listed below are T cell receptor beta chains from one sample, sequenced in a study of shared T cell receptors in the human thymus. The method was immunoSEQ multiplex PCR; TCRdb's version includes in-frame clones alone and lacks a portion of them. The sample contains roughly 710,000 clones, 80% to 90% of which appear only once. This same sample was also taken into another study, of human thymus T cells.

Sequenced sample: thymocytes. The source is a girl under two years old with a congenital heart defect. CDR3s include the opening cysteine and the closing phenylalanine or tryptophan. The order of the fields is V gene, D gene, J gene, CDR3 protein. D genes are given only for firm matches.

TRBV4-1,-,TRBJ1-2,CASSQDTWGDGYTF
TRBV28,-,TRBJ1-3,CASSSRGNTIYF
TRBV12-5,-,TRBJ2-5,CASGTVTHWRETQYF
TRBV2,-,TRBJ1-1,CASSEPRRQNTEAFF
TRBV7-2,TRBD1,TRBJ2-7,CASSLRLGDRSYEQYF
TRBV5-1,-,TRBJ2-7,CASSLPGTLGEQYF
TRBV29-1,TRBD2,TRBJ2-3,CSGGLAARTDTQYF
TRBV6-1,TRBD1,TRBJ2-5,CASSGTQGARETQYF
TRBV23-1,-,TRBJ2-3,CASSPFPSRDTTTDTQYF
TRBV28,-,TRBJ1-3,CASSASGTPEGNRSGNTIYF
TRBV5-1,TRBD1,TRBJ2-3,CASSLHDREDTQYF
TRBV7-9,-,TRBJ2-7,CASSLSGRGSSYEQYF
TRBV28,-,TRBJ1-2,CASSRQERGYTF
TRBV27,-,TRBJ2-7,CASSSNRASYEQYF
TRBV5-4,TRBD1,TRBJ1-6,CASSLADRVNSPLHF
TRBV5-1,-,TRBJ1-2,CASSLPGRLKRGGYTF
TRBV27,TRBD1,TRBJ2-7,CASSRLDRGSNEQYF